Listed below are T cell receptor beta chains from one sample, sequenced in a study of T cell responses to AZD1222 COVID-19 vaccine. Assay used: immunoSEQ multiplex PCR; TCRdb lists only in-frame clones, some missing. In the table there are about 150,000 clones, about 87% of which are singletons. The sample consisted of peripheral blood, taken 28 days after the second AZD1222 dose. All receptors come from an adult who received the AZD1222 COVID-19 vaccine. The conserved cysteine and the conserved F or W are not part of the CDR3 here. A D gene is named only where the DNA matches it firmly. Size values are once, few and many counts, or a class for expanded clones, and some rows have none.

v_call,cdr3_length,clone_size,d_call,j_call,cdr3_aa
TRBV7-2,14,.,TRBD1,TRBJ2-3,ASSKDSGGVTDTQY
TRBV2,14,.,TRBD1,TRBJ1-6,ASTTGTGARNSPLH
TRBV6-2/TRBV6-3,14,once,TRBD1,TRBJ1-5,ASSSPMTGENQPQH
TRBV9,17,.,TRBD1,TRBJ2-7,ASSVSGRGRTGGWYEQY
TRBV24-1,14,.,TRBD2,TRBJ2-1,ATSVGASGTADEQF
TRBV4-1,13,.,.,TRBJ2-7,ASSQFLQGPYEQY
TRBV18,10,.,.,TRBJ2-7,ASSPNGYEQY
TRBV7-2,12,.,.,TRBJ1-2,ASSPEFDTGGYT
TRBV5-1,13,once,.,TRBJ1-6,ASTIGGSSDSPLH
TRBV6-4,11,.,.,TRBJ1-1,ASRSTGNTEAF